This paragraph covers one T cell receptor beta chain sequence. This record comes from a study of control samples from healthy donors and cancer patients. CDR3 length: 14 residues. CDR1 and CDR2 from the germline V gene are LNHDA and SQIVND (reference sequence). The V gene lost 0 bases and the J gene lost 1 base, with 6 bases spanning the gap. Some clones are missing from TCRdb's copy, which holds only in-frame ones; the method was immunoSEQ multiplex PCR. In the table there are some 140,000 clones, around nine tenths of which are singletons. Specimen: PBMCs. This TCR was sampled from a man aged 45-65 years with head and neck cancer. V gene TRBV19 combines with J gene TRBJ1-1; D remains ambiguous. The CDR3 spells CASSIDRKNTEAFF. As DNA, the CDR3 is TGTGCCAGTAGTATAGACAGGAAGAACACTGAAGCTTTCTTT.